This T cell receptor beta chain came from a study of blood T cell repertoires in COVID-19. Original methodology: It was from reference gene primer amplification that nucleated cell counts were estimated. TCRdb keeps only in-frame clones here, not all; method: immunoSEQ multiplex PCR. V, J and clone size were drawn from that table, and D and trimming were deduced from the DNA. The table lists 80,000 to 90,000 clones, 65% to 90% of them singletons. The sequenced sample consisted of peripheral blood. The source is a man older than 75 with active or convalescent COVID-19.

DNA for the CDR3: TGTGCCAGCACTTTCGGGGCGGGAGTGGGCACCGGGGAGCTGTTTTTT. It specifies CASTFGAGVGTGELFF. The V gene is TRBV28, the J gene TRBJ2-2; TRBD2 matches at 7 bases. The CDR3 has 16 amino acids. CDR1 and CDR2 from the germline V gene are MDHEN and SYDVKM. V shed 7 bases and J 4 bases; nucleotides not matched to a gene: 12.